These 6 T cell receptor beta chains came from one sample sequenced in a study of shared clonotypes between healthy human individuals. This table comes from immunoSEQ multiplex PCR, and its TCRdb copy is limited to in-frame clones, with some not included. Of about 1 million clones in the sample, 60% to 80% were seen once. Sequencing was done on a sample of memory CD4+ T cells sorted from blood. This sample's subset: CD45RA-negative fraction. These receptors all come from a man younger than 30 in good health.

Concerning this clone itself: One end of the junction fails to match germline, which may point to a read error. This chain joins TRBV4-2 and TRBJ1-5; TRBD1 might be the D (5 bases). Germline V lookup: CDR1 LGHNA, CDR2 YNFKEQ. CDR3 length: 14 amino acids. This CDR3 reads CASSQENWDPLRYF. The CDR3, as DNA: TGTGCCAGCAGCCAGGAAAATTGGGACCCCCTAAGGTATTTT.

V is TRBV30 and J is TRBJ2-5; TRBD1 agrees at 11 bases. Germline CDR1 and CDR2: GTSNPN and SVGIG (reference sequence). This CDR3 has 16 amino acids. The trim removed 0 bases at V and 7 bases at J, leaving 10 bases unmatched. The CDR3 spells CAWSVRTGGAKVTQYF. DNA of the CDR3: TGTGCCTGGAGTGTAAGGACAGGGGGCGCCAAGGTGACCCAGTACTTC.

About this clone itself: A read error may account for a junction end that differs from germline. This chain connects TRBV29-1 to TRBJ2-3, with TRBD2 identical over 13 bases. From germline, CDR1 is SQVTM and CDR2 ANQGSEA. This CDR3 spans 11 amino acids. Written as DNA, the CDR3 is TGCAGCGTACCCGGACTAGCGGGGGCCGAGTTT. Encoded protein: CSVPGLAGAEF.

This chain connects TRBV5-4 to TRBJ2-3; 13 nucleotides agree with TRBD2. The V gene's germline CDR1 is SGHNT and CDR2 YYREEE (reference sequence). The V segment lost 3 bases and the J segment 4 bases; nucleotides outside the gene matches: 5. CDR3 length: 16 residues. CDR3 amino acids: CASSSLAGGPADTQYF. The CDR3 DNA sequence: TGTGCCAGCAGCTCACTAGCGGGAGGGCCGGCAGATACGCAGTATTTT.

A few counts support this clone. The V call is TRBV5-4, the J call TRBJ1-1; no firm D call. CDR1 SGHNT and CDR2 YYREEE come from the germline V gene (reference sequence). The CDR3 totals 13 residues. V was clipped by 1 base and J by 3 bases, with 7 bases between them. The CDR3 region has the DNA TGTGCCAGCAGCTTGAGCGGCGACACTGAAGCTTTCTTT. Amino acid sequence: CASSLSGDTEAFF.

This clone was seen only a few times. This sequence joins TRBV7-3 and TRBJ1-3; 8 bases agree with TRBD1. The length of the CDR3 is 13 residues. After removal of 5 bases from V and 7 bases from J, the junction contained 4 bases not matched to a gene. Germline V gene data show CDR1 as SGHTA and CDR2 as FQGTGA. The CDR3 DNA reads TGTGCCAGCAGCATGAGACAGGGGAACACCATATATTTT. Its translation is CASSMRQGNTIYF.